Listed here are 8 T cell receptor beta chains from one sample, sequenced in a study of blood T cell repertoires in COVID-19. The data were produced by immunoSEQ multiplex PCR, yet TCRdb's version contains in-frame clones alone and is incomplete. The repertoire holds 230,000 or so clones, with about 80% as singletons. The sample comprised PBMCs or T cells enriched from blood (not recorded which). The receptors were sampled from a man between 45 and 60 years old who had recovered from COVID-19.

The chain recombines TRBV3-1 (or the pseudogene TRBV3-2) with TRBJ1-1, with 7 bases aligning to TRBD1. CDR1 LGHDT and CDR2 YNNKEL come from the germline V gene (reference sequence). This CDR3 comprises 15 residues. With V trimmed by 1 base and J by 4 bases, 6 bases remained unmatched. The CDR3 DNA reads TGTGCCAGCAGCCAAGGTATAGGGGGCTTCACTGAAGCTTTCTTT. It translates to CASSQGIGGFTEAFF.

The V gene is TRBV20-1, the J gene TRBJ2-5; TRBD2 aligns across 10 bases. The CDR3 length is 17 residues. Germline V gene lookup returns CDR1 DFQATT and CDR2 SNEGSKA (reference sequence). V shed 3 bases, J shed 1 base, and the junction held 11 bases outside the gene matches. As DNA, the CDR3 is TGCAGTGCTAGTAAGCGACTAGCGGGCCTATTCCAAGAGACCCAGTACTTC. It specifies CSASKRLAGLFQETQYF.

The chain's CDR3 is CASSEGVGADTQYF. DNA for the CDR3: TGTGCCAGCAGCGAGGGAGTGGGTGCAGATACGCAGTATTTT. The chain has TRBV9 and TRBJ2-3; D is possibly TRBD2 (5 bases). Between the trimmed V and J ends, which lost 3 bases and 4 bases, there was a span of 12 bases. CDR1 is SGDLS, CDR2 YYNGEE, per germline. CDR3 length equals 14 residues.

A remark on this clone: In the same sample, other DNA sequences code for this CDR3. The CDR3 bases are TGTGCCAGCAGTTTGACGGGGGGTAACTATGGCTACACCTTC. Protein: CASSLTGGNYGYTF. This rearrangement joins TRBV28 to TRBJ1-2; possibly TRBD1 for D (5 bases). CDR3 size: 14 residues. Germline CDR1 reads MDHEN; CDR2 reads SYDVKM. The V end lost 3 bases, the J end lost 1 base, and 9 bases lay between the germline ends.

About this clone itself: The same CDR3 arises from other DNA sequences in this sample as well. V gene TRBV5-1 combines with J gene TRBJ2-7; perhaps TRBD1 as D (6 bases). The germline V gene encodes CDR1 SGHRS and CDR2 YFSETQ. This CDR3 contains 12 residues. The V and J ends lost 2 bases and 3 bases respectively, with 6 bases between them. The CDR3 sequence: CASSLQGYEQYF. In DNA form, the CDR3 reads TGCGCCAGCAGCTTACAGGGCTACGAGCAGTACTTC.

The V call is TRBV4-1, the J call TRBJ1-1; a possible D gene is TRBD1 (6 bases). The CDR3 extends over 14 amino acids. Trimming left V 0 bases short and J 7 bases short, with 12 bases between. Germline V gene data show CDR1 as MGHRA and CDR2 as YSYEKL. The CDR3 loop reads CASSQDGQGLEAFF. The CDR3, as DNA: TGCGCCAGCAGCCAAGATGGGCAGGGGCTTGAAGCTTTCTTT.

The rearrangement links TRBV24-1 to TRBJ2-5; 8 nucleotides line up with TRBD1. The CDR3 is 15 residues long. Germline lookup yields CDR1 KGHDR and CDR2 SFDVKD. Germline trimming cut 4 bases from V and 5 bases from J; bases unmatched to any gene: 8. The CDR3 nucleotides are TGTGCCACCAGTGACCCGCAGGGGGCGGAGGAGACCCAGTACTTC. Protein product: CATSDPQGAEETQYF.

This clone has a single count. This rearrangement joins TRBV27 to TRBJ2-3; 7 positions match TRBD2. Looked up from germline, CDR1 is MNHEY and CDR2 is SMNVEV (reference sequence). The J segment lost 7 bases and the V segment lost 10 bases, leaving 23 bases of the junction unmatched. The CDR3 totals 17 residues. The CDR3 DNA follows: TGTGCCACCAGCCCGTTTCTGGGGGGAGGGATAGGCCATACGCAGTATTTT. Amino acid sequence: CATSPFLGGGIGHTQYF.